The 21 T cell receptor beta chains presented below share a single source sample, sequenced in a study of long-term antiretroviral therapy in people with HIV. immunoSEQ v3.0 was run at survey level. TCRdb keeps only in-frame clones here, not all; method: immunoSEQ multiplex PCR. The data show some 31,000 clones, 95% seen once. The sample was unsorted PBMCs, taken 5.3 years after starting antiretroviral therapy. Source of these receptors: a young man with HIV.

The rearrangement links TRBV7-3 to TRBJ2-1; 7 bases agree with TRBD1. The V gene's germline CDR1 is SGHTA and CDR2 FQGTGA. The CDR3 extends over 14 amino acids. The trim removed 5 bases at V and 4 bases at J, leaving 5 bases unmatched. CDR3 nucleotides: TGTGCCAGCAGCAGCTCGGGACAGTACAATGAGCAGTTCTTC. Its protein product is CASSSSGQYNEQFF.

The CDR3 protein is CAWSPLAGGPETQYF. Written as DNA, the CDR3 is TGTGCCTGGAGTCCCCTAGCGGGAGGGCCAGAGACCCAGTACTTC. The chain combines TRBV30 with TRBJ2-5, with 12 bases identical to TRBD2. CDR1 is GTSNPN and CDR2 is SVGIG in the germline V gene (reference sequence). There are 15 residues in the CDR3. Trimming at V came to 2 bases and at J to 4 bases, leaving 5 bases not matched to a gene.

V gene TRBV27 combines with J gene TRBJ2-7; D is possibly TRBD1 (5 bases). CDR1 and CDR2 from the germline V gene are MNHEY and SMNVEV (reference sequence). Trimming stripped 3 bases from V and 6 bases from J, with 12 bases between. CDR3 length: 13 amino acids. The CDR3, as DNA: TGTGCCAGCAGTTTTAGGTGGGGCCTCGAGCAGTACTTC. Translating it yields CASSFRWGLEQYF.

The chain carries TRBV5-4 and TRBJ2-1; TRBD2 matches 10 bases. The CDR3 contains 16 residues. V lost 4 bases, J lost 1 base, and 5 bases stayed unmatched. Per the germline V gene, CDR1 is SGHNT and CDR2 is YYREEE (reference sequence). The CDR3: CASSILSGGSYNEQFF. For the CDR3, the DNA is TGTGCCAGCAGCATCCTTAGCGGGGGGTCCTACAATGAGCAGTTCTTC.

This clone was seen only once. CDR3 in amino acids: CAWGQGAPNQPQHF. The DNA of the CDR3 is TGTGCCTGGGGACAGGGGGCTCCCAATCAGCCCCAGCATTTT. The V call is TRBV30, the J call TRBJ1-5; 11 bases map to TRBD1. V shed 5 bases, J shed 3 bases, and the junction held 3 bases outside the gene matches. This CDR3 region has 14 residues. Germline CDR1 is GTSNPN and CDR2 is SVGIG (reference sequence).

This chain connects TRBV7-9 to TRBJ1-1; 7 nucleotides match TRBD1. The V segment lost 5 bases and the J segment 3 bases; nucleotides outside the gene matches: 6. Germline CDR1 and CDR2: SEHNR and FQNEAQ (reference sequence). The CDR3 consists of 14 residues. The CDR3 loop is CASSRDRADTEAFF. The CDR3 coding sequence is TGTGCCAGCAGCCGTGACAGGGCTGACACTGAAGCTTTCTTT.

The CDR3 sequence is CASSYRDSSGANVLTF. CDR3 DNA: TGTGCCAGCAGTTACCGGGACAGCTCTGGGGCCAACGTCCTGACTTTC. The genes are TRBV6-5 and TRBJ2-6, with 7 bases matching TRBD1. Germline V gene sequence: CDR1 MNHEY, CDR2 SVGAGI. V trimming: 2 bases; J trimming: 0 bases; junction bases outside the gene matches: 1. This CDR3 region has 16 residues.

The DNA for the CDR3 is TGTGCCAGCAGCTTGGGCCCTGCAGATACGCAGTATTTT. Its translation: CASSLGPADTQYF. The rearrangement joins TRBV11-3 to TRBJ2-3; D is unresolved. With 3 bases removed from V and 4 bases from J, the gap between germline ends came to 8 bases. Germline V gene sequence: CDR1 SGHNT, CDR2 YENEEA. CDR3 length: 13 amino acids. Looking up the rest from reference TRBV11-3 and TRBJ2-3 gives the full variable domain: EAGVVQSPRYKIIEKKQPVAFWCNPISGHNTLYWYLQNLGQGPELLIRYENEEAVDDSQLPKDRFSAERLKGVDSTLKIQPAELGDSAVYLCASSLGPADTQYFGPGTRLTVL.

V and J are TRBV29-1 and TRBJ2-2, with 8 bases identical to TRBD1. The germline CDR1 and CDR2 sequences are SQVTM and ANQGSEA. This CDR3 has 15 residues. V trimming: 5 bases; J trimming: 3 bases; junction bases outside the gene matches: 8. Written as DNA, the CDR3 is TGCAGCGTTAAAGGACAGGGAACCGACACCGGGGAGCTGTTTTTT. Translated: CSVKGQGTDTGELFF.

The genes are TRBV11-2 and TRBJ2-3, with unresolved D. Germline V lookup: CDR1 SGHAT, CDR2 FQNNGV. The CDR3 is made up of 16 amino acids. V was pared by 5 bases and J by 2 bases, with 17 bases between. CDR3 protein: CASSQLVWDDTDTQYF. The CDR3 DNA follows: TGTGCCAGCAGCCAACTTGTCTGGGATGACACAGATACGCAGTATTTT.

The CDR3 DNA is TGTGCCAGCAGTGAAGCTCCAGGGGGCAATGAGCAGTTCTTC. This encodes CASSEAPGGNEQFF. This rearrangement joins TRBV6-1 to TRBJ2-1, with 7 bases that match TRBD1. This CDR3 contains 14 residues. Per the germline V gene, CDR1 is MNHNS and CDR2 is SASEGT. J gave up 6 bases and V 0 bases, and 2 bases lay outside the gene matches.

This chain uses TRBV10-3 with TRBJ2-2, with D unresolved. Germline CDR1 ENHRY, CDR2 SYGVKD. This CDR3 is 15 amino acids long. With 5 bases removed from V and 4 bases from J, the gap between germline ends came to 14 bases. CDR3 DNA sequence: TGTGCCATCAGTCCCGGCTCGGGTGGCACCGGGGAGCTGTTTTTT. It encodes CAISPGSGGTGELFF.

The chain recombines TRBV4-2 with TRBJ1-2, with D uncertain. Per the germline V gene, CDR1 is LGHNA and CDR2 is YNFKEQ. Trimming removed 0 bases from V and 2 bases from J, with 10 bases in between. The CDR3 is made up of 15 amino acids. CDR3 sequence: CASSQEKQPNYGYTF. Written as DNA, the CDR3 is TGTGCCAGCAGCCAAGAAAAACAGCCCAACTATGGCTACACCTTC.

This CDR3 reads CASRPLPGTSSVSNQPQHF. The CDR3 bases are TGTGCCAGCAGACCCCTACCCGGGACAAGCTCCGTGAGCAATCAGCCCCAGCATTTT. This chain uses TRBV28 with TRBJ1-5, with D possibly being TRBD1 (6 bases). Germline V gene lookup returns CDR1 MDHEN and CDR2 SYDVKM. The V end was cut by 6 bases, the J end by 1 base, with 25 bases between. The CDR3 is made up of 19 amino acids.

The rearrangement joins TRBV30 to TRBJ1-2; TRBD1 might be the D (6 bases). The V gene's germline CDR1 is GTSNPN and CDR2 SVGIG (reference sequence). CDR3 size: 12 residues. V dropped 2 bases and J dropped 9 bases, with 13 bases sitting between them. CDR3 sequence reads: CAWSRQEWSYTF. CDR3 bases: TGTGCCTGGAGTAGACAGGAATGGAGCTACACCTTC. Variable domain in full (rest from reference TRBV30 and TRBJ1-2): SQTIHQWPATLVQPVGSPLSLECTVEGTSNPNLYWYRQAAGRGLQLLFYSVGIGQISSEVPQNLSASRPQDRQFILSSKKLLLSDSGFYLCAWSRQEWSYTFGSGTRLTVV.

J is TRBJ2-2 and V is TRBV11-2, with 8 bases lining up with TRBD1. The CDR3 totals 17 residues. Germline V CDR1 and CDR2: SGHAT, FQNNGV. V was clipped by 2 bases and J by 7 bases; unmatched bases: 12. CDR3 residues: CASSLPRGQWVGGELFF. The CDR3 DNA follows: TGTGCCAGCAGCTTACCCAGGGGGCAGTGGGTAGGCGGGGAGCTGTTTTTT.

The chain uses TRBV4-1 and TRBJ1-5; 11 bases line up with TRBD1. CDR1 and CDR2 from the germline V gene are MGHRA and YSYEKL. The CDR3 length is 15 residues. V lost 3 bases and J lost 5; bases outside the gene matches: 3. The CDR3 DNA reads TGCGCCAGCAGCCACTCGGGACAGGGGGATCAGCCCCAGCATTTT. Translated: CASSHSGQGDQPQHF.

The chain recombines TRBV5-1 with TRBJ2-5, with no clear D. The germline gives CDR1 SGHRS, CDR2 YFSETQ. V was pared by 0 bases and J by 1 base, with 10 bases between. CDR3 length: 15 amino acids. In DNA form, the CDR3 reads TGCGCCAGCAGCTTGGCCGGAGTGTCCCAAGAGACCCAGTACTTC. Its translation is CASSLAGVSQETQYF.

This chain uses TRBV7-8 with TRBJ2-7, with 8 bases lining up with TRBD2. The length of the CDR3 is 15 residues. Germline loops: CDR1 SGHVS, CDR2 FQNEAQ. The V gene end was trimmed by 4 bases and the J gene end by 5 bases; junction bases not matched to a gene: 10. CDR3 in amino acids: CASSSSGGPRDEQYF. The CDR3, as DNA: TGTGCCAGCAGCTCCAGCGGGGGCCCTCGCGACGAGCAGTACTTC. Supplemented by reference TRBV7-8 and TRBJ2-7, the full variable domain reads GAGVSQSPRYKVAKRGQDVALRCDPISGHVSLFWYQQALGQGPEFLTYFQNEAQLDKSGLPSDRFFAERPEGSVSTLKIQRTQQEDSAVYLCASSSSGGPRDEQYFGPGTRLTVT.

This chain's CDR3 is CATSRDSGGGEKLFF. CDR3 nucleotide sequence: TGTGCCACCAGCAGAGATTCGGGGGGCGGTGAAAAACTGTTTTTT. The chain recombines TRBV15 with TRBJ1-4; perhaps TRBD1 as D (6 bases). The germline V gene encodes CDR1 LNHNV and CDR2 YYDKDF (reference sequence). There are 15 residues in the CDR3. Trimming took 0 bases from V and 7 from J, leaving 12 bases between them.

The chain uses TRBV4-3 and TRBJ2-7; 9 bases are shared with TRBD1. The germline V gene encodes CDR1 LGHNA and CDR2 YSLEER. With 2 bases clipped from V and 2 bases from J, the junction kept 1 base outside the gene matches. The CDR3 runs to 14 residues. The CDR3 DNA reads as TGCGCCAGCAGCCAAAGGACAGGGGCCTACGAGCAGTACTTC. This encodes CASSQRTGAYEQYF.